The source of this TCR beta chain is a study of cytomegalovirus exposure and HLA in healthy donors. Study results and limitations: Prior analysis indicated that the majority of TCR beta V segments exhibited productivity approximately 87% or approximately 30% of the time. A later analysis reported that several of the most significant clusters appeared to be linked to common viral pathogens, among them Epstein-Barr virus. The HLA-A and HLA-B alleles of most subjects were reportedly predicted accurately from TCR beta sequences.

With respect to this clone: Its antigen is undetermined.

It was with 60 Vbeta and 13 Jbeta primers that the PCR ran. Libraries were prepared by immunoSEQ multiplex PCR; TCRdb keeps only in-frame clonotypes and omits some of them. The sample has roughly 77,000 clones; the top ten hold approximately 3.9%. CDR1 and CDR2 from the germline V gene are MDHEN and SYDVKM. The CDR3 length is 14 residues. V was pared by 2 bases and J by 6 bases, with 11 bases between. The sequence derives from a female donor in good health and CMV-seropositive. Specimen: PBMCs. This rearrangement joins TRBV28 to TRBJ1-5; D is perhaps TRBD1 (5 bases). The CDR3 loop reads CASSLQGRIQPQHF. The CDR3 region has the DNA TGTGCCAGCAGTTTACAGGGAAGGATTCAGCCCCAGCATTTT. Combining the CDR3 with reference TRBV28 and TRBJ1-5 gives the whole variable domain DVKVTQSSRYLVKRTGEKVFLECVQDMDHENMFWYRQDPGLGLRLIYFSYDVKMKEKGDIPEGYSVSREKKERFSLILESASTNQTSMYLCASSLQGRIQPQHFGDGTRLSIL.